Included here is one T cell receptor (beta chain) sequence, with context. The data belong to a study of control samples from healthy donors and cancer patients. Trimming shortened V by 0 bases and J by 4 bases, and 12 bases separated the two germline ends. The CDR3 extends over 15 amino acids. The germline V gene has CDR1 LGHNA and CDR2 YSLEER. Clones were sequenced by immunoSEQ multiplex PCR, and TCRdb holds only the in-frame ones, with some missing. The sample comprises 75,000 to 95,000 clones, about four fifths of which are singletons, and around 40% rests with the top ten. Material: PBMCs. The V call is TRBV4-3, the J call TRBJ1-2; no clear D gene. The sequence was obtained from a man aged 65-85 years with lung cancer. In DNA form, the CDR3 reads TGCGCCAGCAGCCAAGATCCCCGGGAACCCTATGGCTACACCTTC. It translates to CASSQDPREPYGYTF.